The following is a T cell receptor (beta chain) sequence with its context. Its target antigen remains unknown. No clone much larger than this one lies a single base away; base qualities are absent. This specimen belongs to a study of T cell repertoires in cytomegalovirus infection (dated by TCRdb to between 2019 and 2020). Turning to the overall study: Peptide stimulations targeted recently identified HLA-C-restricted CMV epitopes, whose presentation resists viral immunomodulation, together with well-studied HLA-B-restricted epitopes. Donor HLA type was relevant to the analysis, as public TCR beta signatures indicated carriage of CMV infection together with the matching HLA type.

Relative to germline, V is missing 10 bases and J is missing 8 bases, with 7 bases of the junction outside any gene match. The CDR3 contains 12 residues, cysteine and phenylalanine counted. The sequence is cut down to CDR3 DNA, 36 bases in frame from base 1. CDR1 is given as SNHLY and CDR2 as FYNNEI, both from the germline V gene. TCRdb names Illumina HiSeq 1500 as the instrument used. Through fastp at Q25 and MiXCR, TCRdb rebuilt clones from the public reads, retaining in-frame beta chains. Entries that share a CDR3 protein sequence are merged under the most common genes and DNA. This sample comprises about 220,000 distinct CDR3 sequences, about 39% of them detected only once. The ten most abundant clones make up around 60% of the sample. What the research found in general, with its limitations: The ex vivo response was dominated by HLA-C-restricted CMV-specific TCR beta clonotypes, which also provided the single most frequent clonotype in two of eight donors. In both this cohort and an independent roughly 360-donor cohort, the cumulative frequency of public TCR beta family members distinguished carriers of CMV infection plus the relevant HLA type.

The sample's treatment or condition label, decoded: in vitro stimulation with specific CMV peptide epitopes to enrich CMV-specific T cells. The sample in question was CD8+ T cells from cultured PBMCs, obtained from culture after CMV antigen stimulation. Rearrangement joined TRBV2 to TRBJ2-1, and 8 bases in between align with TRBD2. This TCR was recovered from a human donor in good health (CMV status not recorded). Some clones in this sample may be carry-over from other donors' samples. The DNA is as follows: TGTGCCACCTACGGGGGGGCCGATGAGCAGTTCTTC. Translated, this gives CATYGGADEQFF.